The entry below describes one T cell receptor (beta chain). Its antigen is unknown. The data stem from a study of shared clonotypes between healthy human individuals. Study observations and caveats: Blood alone was sampled, and tissue repertoires likely differ. Clonotypes that were shared across four donors made up approximately 5% of naive CD4 clonotypes. It was the non-shared clonotypes that had lower generation probabilities than clonotypes shared by all four donors.

Deep-level assay runs were performed. Measured with immunoSEQ multiplex PCR; TCRdb has only the in-frame clones, and not every one. Of 2 million to 2.5 million clones in the sample, under 97% are singletons; the top ten hold 0.1% to 0.15%. Unmatched junction bases numbered 8, after V lost 3 bases and J lost 3 bases. Germline V CDR1 and CDR2: KGHSH, LQKENI. This CDR3 has 16 amino acids. The chain combines TRBV18 with TRBJ2-1; 7 positions agree with TRBD1. The sequence was collected from a man aged 18 to 35 in good health. The sequenced sample was naive CD4+ T cells sorted from blood. Noted subset: CD45RA+ positively selected. The CDR3 region has the DNA TGTGCCAGCTCACCCAGGAACAGGGGAAACTACAATGAGCAGTTCTTC. It encodes CASSPRNRGNYNEQFF.